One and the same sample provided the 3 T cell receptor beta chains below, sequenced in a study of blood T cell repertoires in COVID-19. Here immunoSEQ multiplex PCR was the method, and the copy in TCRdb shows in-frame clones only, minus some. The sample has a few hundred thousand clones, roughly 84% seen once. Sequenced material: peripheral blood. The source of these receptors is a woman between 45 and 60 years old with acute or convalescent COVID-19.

The CDR3 sequence: CASSYTAGETQYF. The CDR3 DNA reads as TGTGCCAGCTCATACACCGCGGGAGAGACCCAGTACTTC. V and J are TRBV18 and TRBJ2-5; D perhaps matches TRBD2 (5 bases). The CDR3 consists of 13 residues. From germline, CDR1 is KGHSH and CDR2 LQKENI. V lost 5 bases and J 4 bases, leaving 11 bases between the germline ends.

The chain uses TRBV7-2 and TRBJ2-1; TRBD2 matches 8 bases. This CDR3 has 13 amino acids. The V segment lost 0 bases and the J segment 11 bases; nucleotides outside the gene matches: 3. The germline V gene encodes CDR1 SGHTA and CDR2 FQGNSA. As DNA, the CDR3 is TGTGCCAGCAGCTTAGCGCGGGAGGAAAAGCAGTTCTTC. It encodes CASSLAREEKQFF.

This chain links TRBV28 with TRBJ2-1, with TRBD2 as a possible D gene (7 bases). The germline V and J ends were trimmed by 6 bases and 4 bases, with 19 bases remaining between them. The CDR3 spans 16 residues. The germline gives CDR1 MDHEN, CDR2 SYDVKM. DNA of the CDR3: TGTGCCAGCAGCCCCCTCCAGGGGAGGGGATACAATGAGCAGTTCTTC. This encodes CASSPLQGRGYNEQFF.